Listed below are T cell receptor beta chains from one sample, sequenced in a study of blood T cell repertoires in COVID-19. Sequencing was performed with immunoSEQ multiplex PCR; in TCRdb, only in-frame clones are kept and a portion is missing. Among 150,000 or so clones listed, around 83% were seen once. Material: peripheral blood. The origin of the receptors is a woman between 55 and 75 years old with COVID-19, enrolled during active disease. CDR3s include the opening cysteine and the closing phenylalanine or tryptophan. The order of the fields is V gene, J gene, D gene, clone size, CDR3 protein, CDR3 DNA. A D gene is named only where the DNA matches it firmly. A clone size is listed for some rows: how often the clone was seen (once, few, many), or a class if it is expanded.

V gene: TRBV29-1
J gene: TRBJ1-2
D gene: NA
clone size: NA
CDR3 protein: CSVVIGTRVSGYTF
CDR3 DNA: TGCAGCGTTGTAATCGGTACCAGGGTAAGCGGCTACACCTTC

V gene: TRBV19
J gene: TRBJ1-3
D gene: TRBD1
clone size: NA
CDR3 protein: CASSEAGTAGNTIYF
CDR3 DNA: TGTGCCAGTAGTGAGGCCGGGACAGCTGGAAACACCATATATTTT

V gene: TRBV7-9
J gene: TRBJ2-5
D gene: NA
clone size: NA
CDR3 protein: CASSLGPSGVRETQYF
CDR3 DNA: TGTGCCAGCAGCTTAGGTCCATCCGGGGTTAGGGAGACCCAGTACTTC

V gene: TRBV19
J gene: TRBJ1-3
D gene: NA
clone size: few
CDR3 protein: CASSLTSDSGNTIYF
CDR3 DNA: TGTGCCAGTAGTCTCACGAGCGATTCTGGAAACACCATATATTTT

V gene: TRBV11-2
J gene: TRBJ1-1
D gene: NA
clone size: once
CDR3 protein: CASSLPSPQAFF
CDR3 DNA: TGTGCCAGCAGCCTACCAAGTCCGCAAGCTTTCTTT

V gene: TRBV11-3
J gene: TRBJ2-1
D gene: NA
clone size: NA
CDR3 protein: CASSGGSFTSYNEQFF
CDR3 DNA: TGTGCCAGCAGCGGGGGGTCTTTTACCTCCTACAATGAGCAGTTCTTC

V gene: TRBV2
J gene: TRBJ1-1
D gene: NA
clone size: NA
CDR3 protein: CASSDSGVNTEAFF
CDR3 DNA: TGTGCCAGCAGTGATTCGGGGGTGAACACTGAAGCTTTCTTT

V gene: TRBV6-1
J gene: TRBJ1-5
D gene: NA
clone size: NA
CDR3 protein: CASSEPGWFKPQHF
CDR3 DNA: TGTGCCAGCAGTGAACCAGGGTGGTTCAAGCCCCAGCATTTT

V gene: TRBV7-9
J gene: TRBJ2-2
D gene: TRBD2
clone size: few
CDR3 protein: CASSPLDSGRAFNTGELFF
CDR3 DNA: TGTGCCAGCAGCCCCCTGGATAGCGGGAGGGCCTTCAACACCGGGGAGCTGTTTTTT

V gene: TRBV6-2/TRBV6-3
J gene: TRBJ1-5
D gene: NA
clone size: few
CDR3 protein: CASSYANQNQPQHF
CDR3 DNA: TGTGCCAGCAGTTACGCAAACCAGAATCAGCCCCAGCATTTT

V gene: TRBV7-9
J gene: TRBJ1-6
D gene: NA
clone size: NA
CDR3 protein: CASSLSREGSPLHF
CDR3 DNA: TGTGCCAGCAGCTTATCCAGGGAGGGTTCACCCCTCCACTTT

V gene: TRBV5-1
J gene: TRBJ1-2
D gene: NA
clone size: NA
CDR3 protein: CASSLDVVGGNGYTF
CDR3 DNA: TGCGCCAGCAGCTTGGACGTAGTGGGGGGGAATGGCTACACCTTC

V gene: TRBV7-2
J gene: TRBJ2-1
D gene: NA
clone size: NA
CDR3 protein: CASSLQGGHGNEQFF
CDR3 DNA: TGTGCCAGCAGCTTACAAGGGGGACATGGTAATGAGCAGTTCTTC

V gene: TRBV6-5
J gene: TRBJ1-1
D gene: NA
clone size: NA
CDR3 protein: CASHAGMVGNTEAFF
CDR3 DNA: TGTGCCAGCCATGCAGGGATGGTGGGGAACACTGAAGCTTTCTTT

V gene: TRBV5-6
J gene: TRBJ1-5
D gene: TRBD1
clone size: NA
CDR3 protein: CASPRRGRSNQPQHF
CDR3 DNA: TGTGCCAGCCCAAGGAGGGGGCGAAGCAATCAGCCCCAGCATTTT

V gene: TRBV19
J gene: TRBJ1-1
D gene: NA
clone size: NA
CDR3 protein: CASSIVRGNTEAFF
CDR3 DNA: TGTGCCAGTAGTATAGTGCGGGGGAACACTGAAGCTTTCTTT

V gene: TRBV5-5
J gene: TRBJ1-4
D gene: NA
clone size: NA
CDR3 protein: CASSSAGVATNEKLFF
CDR3 DNA: TGTGCCAGCAGCTCCGCCGGAGTAGCAACTAATGAAAAACTGTTTTTT

V gene: TRBV23-1
J gene: TRBJ1-2
D gene: NA
clone size: NA
CDR3 protein: CASTPETEFNGYTF
CDR3 DNA: TGCGCCAGCACCCCCGAGACAGAGTTCAACGGCTACACCTTC

V gene: TRBV7-9
J gene: TRBJ1-2
D gene: NA
clone size: NA
CDR3 protein: CASSRSNYGYTF
CDR3 DNA: TGTGCCAGCAGCCGGAGTAACTATGGCTACACCTTC

V gene: TRBV5-3
J gene: TRBJ1-2
D gene: NA
clone size: NA
CDR3 protein: CARSLNPRPGYGYTF
CDR3 DNA: TGTGCCAGAAGCTTGAACCCACGGCCAGGCTATGGCTACACCTTC

V gene: TRBV7-3
J gene: TRBJ1-1
D gene: NA
clone size: few
CDR3 protein: CASSSASGSAAFF
CDR3 DNA: TGTGCCAGCAGCTCCGCCTCAGGTTCTGCAGCTTTCTTT

V gene: TRBV30
J gene: TRBJ2-5
D gene: TRBD1
clone size: NA
CDR3 protein: CAWSGTGKRETQYF
CDR3 DNA: TGTGCCTGGAGTGGGACAGGGAAAAGGGAGACCCAGTACTTC

V gene: TRBV15
J gene: TRBJ2-7
D gene: NA
clone size: NA
CDR3 protein: CATKLAPYEQYF
CDR3 DNA: TGTGCCACCAAACTCGCCCCTTACGAGCAGTACTTC

V gene: TRBV10-2
J gene: TRBJ2-2
D gene: TRBD1
clone size: few
CDR3 protein: CASKTAAGGHGELFF
CDR3 DNA: TGCGCCAGCAAAACGGCGGCAGGGGGCCACGGGGAGCTGTTTTTT

V gene: TRBV6-5
J gene: TRBJ1-2
D gene: TRBD1
clone size: many
CDR3 protein: CASSEVDRAYGYTF
CDR3 DNA: TGTGCCAGCAGCGAGGTGGACAGGGCCTATGGCTACACCTTC

V gene: TRBV27
J gene: TRBJ2-7
D gene: TRBD2
clone size: NA
CDR3 protein: CASSYLAGGGEQYF
CDR3 DNA: TGTGCCAGCAGTTATTTAGCGGGAGGAGGTGAGCAGTACTTC

V gene: TRBV19
J gene: TRBJ2-1
D gene: NA
clone size: NA
CDR3 protein: CASSIGGPKANEQFF
CDR3 DNA: TGTGCCAGTAGTATAGGGGGCCCCAAGGCCAATGAGCAGTTCTTC

V gene: TRBV28
J gene: TRBJ1-2
D gene: NA
clone size: NA
CDR3 protein: CASSLEQGKFYTF
CDR3 DNA: TGTGCCAGCAGTTTAGAACAGGGAAAGTTCTACACCTTC

V gene: TRBV7-3
J gene: TRBJ2-1
D gene: NA
clone size: NA
CDR3 protein: CASSSSGTRLEQFF
CDR3 DNA: TGTGCCAGCAGCTCCTCCGGGACTCGGCTTGAGCAGTTCTTC

V gene: TRBV6-1
J gene: TRBJ1-1
D gene: NA
clone size: NA
CDR3 protein: CASSEDSFFSEAFF
CDR3 DNA: TGTGCCAGCAGTGAAGACAGCTTCTTCTCTGAAGCTTTCTTT

V gene: TRBV5-1
J gene: TRBJ1-1
D gene: TRBD1
clone size: NA
CDR3 protein: CASSSPDRGDTEAFF
CDR3 DNA: TGCGCCAGCAGCTCACCGGACAGGGGCGACACTGAAGCTTTCTTT

V gene: TRBV7-2
J gene: TRBJ1-1
D gene: NA
clone size: few
CDR3 protein: CASSHWNTEAFF
CDR3 DNA: TGTGCCAGCAGCCACTGGAACACTGAAGCTTTCTTT

V gene: TRBV6-6
J gene: TRBJ1-1
D gene: NA
clone size: few
CDR3 protein: CASSSTPGIIGSAFF
CDR3 DNA: TGTGCCAGCAGTTCCACTCCCGGTATCATCGGTTCAGCTTTCTTT

V gene: TRBV18
J gene: TRBJ2-7
D gene: TRBD1
clone size: NA
CDR3 protein: CASSTGTGSYEQYF
CDR3 DNA: TGTGCCAGCTCAACCGGGACAGGGTCCTACGAGCAGTACTTC

V gene: TRBV9
J gene: TRBJ2-5
D gene: TRBD1
clone size: few
CDR3 protein: CASSVDPGTVGETQYF
CDR3 DNA: TGTGCCAGCAGCGTAGACCCCGGGACAGTCGGGGAGACCCAGTACTTC

V gene: TRBV29-1
J gene: TRBJ2-1
D gene: TRBD2
clone size: NA
CDR3 protein: CSVEVRAGVPEQFF
CDR3 DNA: TGCAGCGTTGAAGTGCGAGCGGGAGTCCCTGAGCAGTTCTTC

V gene: TRBV15
J gene: TRBJ2-5
D gene: TRBD1
clone size: many
CDR3 protein: CATSRGSRGREETQYF
CDR3 DNA: TGTGCCACCAGCAGAGGGTCTAGGGGGCGCGAGGAGACCCAGTACTTC

V gene: TRBV10-2
J gene: TRBJ1-5
D gene: NA
clone size: few
CDR3 protein: CASTFGGVGQPQHF
CDR3 DNA: TGCGCCAGCACTTTCGGGGGTGTAGGTCAGCCCCAGCATTTT

V gene: TRBV10-3
J gene: TRBJ1-5
D gene: NA
clone size: NA
CDR3 protein: CAISTTATSNQPQHF
CDR3 DNA: TGTGCCATCTCAACGACAGCCACTAGCAATCAGCCCCAGCATTTT

V gene: TRBV7-8
J gene: TRBJ1-5
D gene: TRBD1
clone size: NA
CDR3 protein: CASSRTGYQPQHF
CDR3 DNA: TGTGCCAGCAGCCGGACAGGCTATCAGCCCCAGCATTTT